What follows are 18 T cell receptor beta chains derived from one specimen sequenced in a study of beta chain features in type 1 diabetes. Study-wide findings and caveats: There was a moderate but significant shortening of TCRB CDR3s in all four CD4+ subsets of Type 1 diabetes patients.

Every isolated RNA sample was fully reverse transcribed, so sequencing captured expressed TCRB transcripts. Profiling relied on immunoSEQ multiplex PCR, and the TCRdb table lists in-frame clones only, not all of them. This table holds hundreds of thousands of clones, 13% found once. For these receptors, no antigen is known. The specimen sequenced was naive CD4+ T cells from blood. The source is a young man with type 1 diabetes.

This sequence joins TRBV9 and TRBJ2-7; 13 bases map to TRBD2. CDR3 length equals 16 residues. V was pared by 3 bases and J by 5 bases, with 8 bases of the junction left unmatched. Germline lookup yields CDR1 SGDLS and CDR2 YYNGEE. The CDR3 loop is CASSARLTSGGNEQYF. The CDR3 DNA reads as TGTGCCAGCAGCGCCAGGTTGACTAGCGGGGGGAACGAGCAGTACTTC.

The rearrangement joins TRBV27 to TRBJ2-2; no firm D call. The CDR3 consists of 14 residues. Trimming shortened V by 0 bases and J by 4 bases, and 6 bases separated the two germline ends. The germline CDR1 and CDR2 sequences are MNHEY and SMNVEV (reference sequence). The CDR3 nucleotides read TGTGCCAGCAGTTTATCCAGGCCCACCGGGGAGCTGTTTTTT. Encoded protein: CASSLSRPTGELFF.

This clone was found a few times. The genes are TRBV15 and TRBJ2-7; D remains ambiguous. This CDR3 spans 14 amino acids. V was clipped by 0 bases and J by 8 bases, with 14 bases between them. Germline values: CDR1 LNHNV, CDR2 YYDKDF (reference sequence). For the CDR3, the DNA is TGTGCCACCAGCAGAGATCCGGGTGCTGATAAGCAGTACTTC. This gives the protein CATSRDPGADKQYF.

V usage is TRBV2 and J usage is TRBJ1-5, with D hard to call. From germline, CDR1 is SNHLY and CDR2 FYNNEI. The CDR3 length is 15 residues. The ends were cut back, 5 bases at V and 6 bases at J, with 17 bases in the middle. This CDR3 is CASSSTVADLQPQHF. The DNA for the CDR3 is TGTGCCAGCAGTTCTACCGTTGCAGACCTTCAGCCCCAGCATTTT.

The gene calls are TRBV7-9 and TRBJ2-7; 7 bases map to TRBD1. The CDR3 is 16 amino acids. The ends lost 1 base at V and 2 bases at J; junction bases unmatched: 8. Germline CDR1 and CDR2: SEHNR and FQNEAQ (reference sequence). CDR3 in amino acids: CASSLEGGQDPYEQYF. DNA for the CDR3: TGTGCCAGCAGCTTAGAAGGCGGACAGGACCCCTACGAGCAGTACTTC.

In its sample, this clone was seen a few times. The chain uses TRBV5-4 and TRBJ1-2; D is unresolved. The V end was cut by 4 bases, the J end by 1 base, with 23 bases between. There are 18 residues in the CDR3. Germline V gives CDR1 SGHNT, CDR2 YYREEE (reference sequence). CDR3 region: CASSLASAARWGNYGYTF. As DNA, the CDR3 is TGTGCCAGCAGCCTCGCCTCGGCAGCAAGGTGGGGTAACTATGGCTACACCTTC.

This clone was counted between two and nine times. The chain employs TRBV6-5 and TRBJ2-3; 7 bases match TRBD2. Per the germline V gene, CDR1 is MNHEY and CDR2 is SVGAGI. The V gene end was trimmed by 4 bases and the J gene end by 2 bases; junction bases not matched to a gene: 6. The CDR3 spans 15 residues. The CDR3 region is CASSSRAGFTDTQYF. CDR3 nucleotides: TGTGCCAGCAGTTCACGAGCGGGATTCACAGATACGCAGTATTTT.

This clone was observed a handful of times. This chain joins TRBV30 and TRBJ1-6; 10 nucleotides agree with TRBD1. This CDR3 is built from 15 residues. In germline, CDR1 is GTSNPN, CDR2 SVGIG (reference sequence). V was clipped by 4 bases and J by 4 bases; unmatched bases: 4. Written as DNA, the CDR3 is TGTGCCTGGAAGACAGGGGGCAGTTATAATTCACCCCTCCACTTT. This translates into CAWKTGGSYNSPLHF.

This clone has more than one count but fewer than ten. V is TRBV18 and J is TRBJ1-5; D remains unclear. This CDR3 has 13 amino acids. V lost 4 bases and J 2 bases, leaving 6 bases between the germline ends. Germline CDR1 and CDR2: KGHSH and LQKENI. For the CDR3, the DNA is TGTGCCAGCTCACAAGAGGGCAATCAGCCCCAGCATTTT. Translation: CASSQEGNQPQHF.

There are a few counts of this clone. The CDR3 spells CASSPREYNQPQHF. CDR3 DNA: TGCGCCAGCAGCCCGAGGGAGTACAATCAGCCCCAGCATTTT. The chain employs TRBV4-1 and TRBJ1-5; D ambiguous. Germline-derived CDR1 and CDR2 are MGHRA and YSYEKL. CDR3 length: 14 residues. V gave up 4 bases and J gave up 3 bases, with 10 bases separating them.

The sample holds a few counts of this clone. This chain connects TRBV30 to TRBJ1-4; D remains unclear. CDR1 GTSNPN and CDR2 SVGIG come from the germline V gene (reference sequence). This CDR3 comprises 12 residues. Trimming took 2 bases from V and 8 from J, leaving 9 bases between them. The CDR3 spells CAWSSVGEKLFF. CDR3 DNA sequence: TGTGCCTGGAGTTCCGTCGGGGAAAAACTGTTTTTT. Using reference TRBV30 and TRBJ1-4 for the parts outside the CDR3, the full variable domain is SQTIHQWPATLVQPVGSPLSLECTVEGTSNPNLYWYRQAAGRGLQLLFYSVGIGQISSEVPQNLSASRPQDRQFILSSKKLLLSDSGFYLCAWSSVGEKLFFGSGTQLSVL.

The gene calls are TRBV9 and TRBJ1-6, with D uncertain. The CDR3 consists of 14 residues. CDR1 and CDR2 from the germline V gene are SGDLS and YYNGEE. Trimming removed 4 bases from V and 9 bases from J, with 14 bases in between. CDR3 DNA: TGTGCCAGCAGCACCCAAGGCTTTGCTTCACCCCTCCACTTT. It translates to CASSTQGFASPLHF.

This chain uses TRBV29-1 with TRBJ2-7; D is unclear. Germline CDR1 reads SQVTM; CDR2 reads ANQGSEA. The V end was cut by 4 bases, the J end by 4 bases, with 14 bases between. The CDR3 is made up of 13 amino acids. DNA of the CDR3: TGCAGCGTTGTTTGCAGTCCTCGGTACGAGCAGTACTTC. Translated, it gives CSVVCSPRYEQYF.

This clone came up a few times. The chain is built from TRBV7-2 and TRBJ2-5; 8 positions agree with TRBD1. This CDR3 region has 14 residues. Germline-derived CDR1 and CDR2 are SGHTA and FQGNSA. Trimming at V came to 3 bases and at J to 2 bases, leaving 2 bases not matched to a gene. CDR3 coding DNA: TGTGCCAGCAGCTTCCACAGGGGGCAAGAGACCCAGTACTTC. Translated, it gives CASSFHRGQETQYF.

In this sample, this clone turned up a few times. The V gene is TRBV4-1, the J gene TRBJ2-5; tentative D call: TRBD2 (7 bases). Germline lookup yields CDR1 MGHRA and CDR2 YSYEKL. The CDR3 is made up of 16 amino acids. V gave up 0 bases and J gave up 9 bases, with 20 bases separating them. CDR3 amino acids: CASSQDSWGGYESQYF. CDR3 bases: TGCGCCAGCAGCCAAGATAGTTGGGGGGGCTACGAGTCCCAGTACTTC.

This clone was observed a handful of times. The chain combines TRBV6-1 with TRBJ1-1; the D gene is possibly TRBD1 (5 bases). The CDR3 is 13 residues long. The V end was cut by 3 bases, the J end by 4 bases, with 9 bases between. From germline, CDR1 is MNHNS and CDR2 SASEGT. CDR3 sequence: CASSDGGITEAFF. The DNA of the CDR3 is TGTGCCAGCAGTGATGGGGGGATCACTGAAGCTTTCTTT.

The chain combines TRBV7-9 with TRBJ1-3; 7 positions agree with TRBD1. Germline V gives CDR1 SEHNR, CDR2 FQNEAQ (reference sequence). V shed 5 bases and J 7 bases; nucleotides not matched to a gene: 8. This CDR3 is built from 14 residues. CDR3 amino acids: CASSPDRDLNTIYF. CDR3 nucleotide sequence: TGTGCCAGCAGCCCCGACAGGGACCTCAACACCATATATTTT.

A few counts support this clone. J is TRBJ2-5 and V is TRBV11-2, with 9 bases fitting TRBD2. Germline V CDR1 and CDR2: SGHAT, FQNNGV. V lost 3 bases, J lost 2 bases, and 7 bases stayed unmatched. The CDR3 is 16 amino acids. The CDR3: CASSFLAGSTQETQYF. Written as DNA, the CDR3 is TGTGCCAGCAGCTTCCTAGCGGGAAGTACACAAGAGACCCAGTACTTC.